Each of the 19 T cell receptor beta chains below was sequenced from the same sample in a study of blood T cells in healthy people across ages. A sample-barcoded 5' primer and a J-beta primer mix were used in a second PCR of roughly 7 to 12 cycles. MiXCR was run by TCRdb on the 5' RACE reads, yielding one entry per CDR3 protein. The sample lists around 1,600,000 distinct CDR3 sequences, 42% occurring once. Sequencing was performed on blood. These receptors came from a woman aged 18-29 years in good health.

The chain is built from TRBV27 and TRBJ2-3, with unresolved D. Between the trimmed V and J ends, which lost 3 bases and 0 bases, there was a span of 13 bases. The CDR3 consists of 16 residues. Germline-derived CDR1 and CDR2 are MNHEY and SMNVEV (reference sequence). The CDR3 reads CASSLRWRTSTDTQYF. The CDR3 DNA follows: TGTGCCAGCAGTTTGCGGTGGAGAACTAGCACAGATACGCAGTATTTT.

The J gene is TRBJ2-7, the V gene TRBV20-1, with D unclear. The DNA end lines up better with TRBJ2-5; the J call may be wrong. CDR3 length: 12 residues. Germline CDR1 is DFQATT and CDR2 is SNEGSKA (reference sequence). The CDR3 coding sequence is TGCAGCGTCCCCGACTCCGGAGAGACCCAGTACTTC. Protein product: CSVPDSGETQYF.

CDR3 in amino acids: CASSQPIIGYTF. Written as DNA, the CDR3 is TGTGCCAGCAGCCAACCCATAATTGGCTACACCTTC. The gene calls are TRBV16 and TRBJ1-2; D unresolved. Germline V gene data show CDR1 as KGHSY and CDR2 as FQNENV. V was pared by 2 bases and J by 7 bases, with 8 bases between. The CDR3 runs to 12 residues.

The chain recombines TRBV6-6 with TRBJ1-5; D possibly corresponds to TRBD1 (5 bases). Trimming removed 5 bases from V and 4 bases from J, with 9 bases in between. This CDR3 region has 13 residues. Germline V lookup: CDR1 MNHNY, CDR2 SVGAGI (reference sequence). The CDR3 DNA sequence: TGTGCCAGCAGTCAACAGGTGAATCAGCCCCAGCATTTT. It translates to CASSQQVNQPQHF.

Only a few counts were recorded for this clonotype. The V call is TRBV27, the J call TRBJ1-5; perhaps TRBD1 as D (5 bases). With 2 bases removed from V and 8 bases from J, the gap between germline ends came to 10 bases. Germline assignment: CDR1 MNHEY and CDR2 SMNVEV (reference sequence). The CDR3 runs 13 residues. CDR3 DNA: TGTGCCAGCAGTTTACTGGGGGGGAAGCCCCAGCATTTT. It yields the protein CASSLLGGKPQHF.

There are a few counts of this clonotype. The rearrangement uses TRBV4-3 and TRBJ2-5; 10 bases fit TRBD2. This CDR3 has 15 residues. The V gene's germline CDR1 is LGHNA and CDR2 YSLEER. The ends lost 3 bases at V and 3 bases at J; junction bases unmatched: 4. The CDR3 DNA reads TGCGCCAGCAGCCATTCCGGGACTAGCGAAGAGACCCAGTACTTC. Its translation is CASSHSGTSEETQYF.

This chain links TRBV18 with TRBJ2-1; D may be TRBD1 (6 bases). V was cut by 4 bases and J by 10 bases, with 23 bases left in between. The CDR3 spans 16 residues. CDR1 is KGHSH, CDR2 LQKENI, per germline. CDR3 amino acids: CASSRNQGGKIYEQFF. The CDR3 nucleotides read TGTGCCAGCTCACGCAACCAAGGGGGTAAAATCTACGAGCAGTTCTTC.

This clonotype has a handful of counts. The chain uses TRBV4-3 and TRBJ1-4; the D is unclear. The CDR3 covers 15 residues. V was cut by 2 bases and J by 10 bases, with 17 bases left in between. Germline V gives CDR1 LGHNA, CDR2 YSLEER. The CDR3 loop reads CASSQFVGGIVKLFF. CDR3 bases: TGCGCCAGCAGCCAATTTGTTGGAGGGATTGTAAAACTGTTTTTT.

The CDR3 nucleotides are TGTGCCAGCAGCGCACTAGCGGGGGACCTCCAAGAGACCCAGTACTTC. Residues: CASSALAGDLQETQYF. The rearrangement uses TRBV9 and TRBJ2-5, with 11 bases aligning to TRBD2. Trimming took 3 bases from V and 1 from J; bases not matched to a gene: 5. Germline V lookup: CDR1 SGDLS, CDR2 YYNGEE. This CDR3 comprises 16 residues.

This clonotype was seen more than once but under ten times. The CDR3 spells CASSHRTVNYEQYF. The CDR3 DNA reads TGTGCCAGCAGCCACCGCACGGTCAACTACGAGCAGTACTTC. This chain joins TRBV7-2 and TRBJ2-7; D remains unclear. CDR3 length equals 14 residues. Trimming pared 5 bases from V and 3 bases from J, leaving 14 bases between. CDR1 and CDR2 (germline): SGHTA, FQGNSA.

The genes are TRBV4-3 and TRBJ2-3; 9 bases match TRBD1. J lost 2 bases, V lost 3 bases, and 3 bases had no gene match. The length of the CDR3 is 15 residues. Germline values: CDR1 LGHNA, CDR2 YSLEER. In DNA form, the CDR3 reads TGCGCCAGCAGCCAGCGGACAGGGGTCACAGATACGCAGTATTTT. Encoded protein: CASSQRTGVTDTQYF.

The chain recombines TRBV11-2 with TRBJ2-4; TRBD2 matches 9 bases. TRBJ2-7 explains the end of the DNA better; the J call may be wrong. Per germline, CDR1 SGHAT and CDR2 FQNNGV. CDR3 size: 15 residues. The CDR3 region has the DNA TGTGCCAGCAGCTTAGGTCCTAGCGGGATCTCCGAGCAGTACTTC. Translated: CASSLGPSGISEQYF.

The chain employs TRBV27 and TRBJ1-4; 9 positions match TRBD1. Germline V lookup: CDR1 MNHEY, CDR2 SMNVEV (reference sequence). J gave up 8 bases and V 5 bases, and 9 bases lay outside the gene matches. CDR3 length: 15 amino acids. The CDR3 DNA reads TGTGCCAGCAGTCCCCCGGGACAGGGTTGGGAAAAACTGTTTTTT. It encodes CASSPPGQGWEKLFF.

This chain connects TRBV4-1 to TRBJ1-2; TRBD1 might be the D (6 bases). V dropped 3 bases and J dropped 2 bases, with 13 bases sitting between them. Germline V gene sequence: CDR1 MGHRA, CDR2 YSYEKL. This CDR3 is 15 amino acids long. CDR3 coding DNA: TGCGCCAGCAGCCAGCCGAACAGGGAGAACTATGGCTACACCTTC. Protein product: CASSQPNRENYGYTF.

The CDR3: CASSYLLIAGGSSYNEQFF. CDR3 DNA sequence: TGTGCCAGCAGTTACCTGCTTATAGCGGGGGGTAGCTCCTACAATGAGCAGTTCTTC. The rearrangement joins TRBV6-2 or TRBV6-3 to TRBJ2-1; 10 bases match TRBD2. CDR3 length: 19 residues. With 2 bases clipped from V and 0 bases from J, the junction kept 10 bases outside the gene matches. Looked up from germline, CDR1 is MNHEY and CDR2 is SVGEGT.

This clonotype was counted between two and nine times. V is TRBV28 and J is TRBJ2-6; no clear D. V dropped 0 bases and J dropped 2 bases, with 8 bases sitting between them. The CDR3 is 16 amino acids. The germline CDR1 and CDR2 sequences are MDHEN and SYDVKM. The DNA of the CDR3 is TGTGCCAGCAGTTTATGGAGGAGTCCTGGGGCCAACGTCCTGACTTTC. Translation: CASSLWRSPGANVLTF. Using reference TRBV28 and TRBJ2-6 for the parts outside the CDR3, the full variable domain is DVKVTQSSRYLVKRTGEKVFLECVQDMDHENMFWYRQDPGLGLRLIYFSYDVKMKEKGDIPEGYSVSREKKERFSLILESASTNQTSMYLCASSLWRSPGANVLTFGAGSRLTVL.

V is TRBV27 and J is TRBJ1-4; D is unresolved. The CDR3 consists of 20 residues. V lost 5 bases and J lost 4, with 29 bases in between. Germline V gives CDR1 MNHEY, CDR2 SMNVEV (reference sequence). For the CDR3, the DNA is TGTGCCAGCAGTCCGATGATGTTAGCAACCCCAAAAAAAATTAATGAAAAACTGTTTTTT. The encoded protein is CASSPMMLATPKKINEKLFF.

Concerning this clonotype itself: At one end, the junction sequence differs from germline, possibly due to a read error. This sequence joins TRBV20-1 and TRBJ2-3; TRBD2 matches at 7 bases. Germline V CDR1 and CDR2: DFQATT, SNEGSKA (reference sequence). There are 14 residues in the CDR3. CDR3 amino acids: CSARGATSIDTQYF. The CDR3 nucleotides are TGCAGTGCTAGAGGCGCGACTAGCATAGATACGCAGTATTTT.

In this sample, this clonotype turned up a few times. V and J are TRBV20-1 and TRBJ1-1; no reliable D call. CDR1 DFQATT and CDR2 SNEGSKA come from the germline V gene (reference sequence). Trimming took off 5 bases at V and 4 bases at J, with 17 bases between the two ends. The CDR3 runs to 14 residues. This CDR3 reads CSAPDPSLGTEAFF. The CDR3 DNA reads as TGCAGTGCTCCAGACCCGTCCCTCGGCACTGAAGCTTTCTTT.